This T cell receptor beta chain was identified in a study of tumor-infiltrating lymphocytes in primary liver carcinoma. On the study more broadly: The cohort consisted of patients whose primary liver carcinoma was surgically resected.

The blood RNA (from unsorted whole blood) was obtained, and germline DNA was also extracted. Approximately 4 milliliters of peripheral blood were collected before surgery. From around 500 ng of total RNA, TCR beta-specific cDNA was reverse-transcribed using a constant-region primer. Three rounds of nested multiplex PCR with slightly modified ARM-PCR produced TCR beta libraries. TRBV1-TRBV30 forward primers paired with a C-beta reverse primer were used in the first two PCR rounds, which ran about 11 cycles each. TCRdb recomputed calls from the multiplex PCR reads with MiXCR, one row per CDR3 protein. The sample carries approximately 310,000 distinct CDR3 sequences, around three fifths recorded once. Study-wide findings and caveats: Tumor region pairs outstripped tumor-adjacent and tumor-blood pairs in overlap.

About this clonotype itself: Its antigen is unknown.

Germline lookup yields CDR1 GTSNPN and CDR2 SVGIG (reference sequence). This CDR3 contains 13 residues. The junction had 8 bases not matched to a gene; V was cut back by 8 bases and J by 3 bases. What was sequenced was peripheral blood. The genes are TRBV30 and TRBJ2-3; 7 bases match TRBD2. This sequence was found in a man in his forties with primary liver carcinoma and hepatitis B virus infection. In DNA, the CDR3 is TGTGCCCGGGCAGCGGGAACAACAGATACGCAGTATTTT. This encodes CARAAGTTDTQYF. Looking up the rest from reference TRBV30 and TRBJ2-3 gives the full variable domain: SQTIHQWPATLVQPVGSPLSLECTVEGTSNPNLYWYRQAAGRGLQLLFYSVGIGQISSEVPQNLSASRPQDRQFILSSKKLLLSDSGFYLCARAAGTTDTQYFGPGTRLTVL.